This T cell receptor beta chain appears in the sequencing data of a study of blood T cell repertoires in COVID-19 (dated by TCRdb to the early 2020s). For the wider study: Samples from collaborators originated in the United States, Italy and Spain and spanned both the acute and convalescent phases of COVID-19. A de-identified subject ID, COVID-19 status, age in years and sex were almost always included in the sample metadata. The prospective study material was composed of cDNA or gDNA derived from T cells, B-cell-depleted T cells, or PBMCs. The dataset comprised deeply sampled blood TCRbeta repertoires from subjects exposed to, actively infected with, or recovered from COVID-19. The repertoires were released in a freely available public database meant as a resource for research on the immune response to SARS-CoV-2. The samples were drawn from the first 160 participants of the ongoing ImmuneRACE study and from some 1,300 subjects provided by 6 global collaborators. HLA class I and class II types, where available, came from metadata supplied by the sample provider rather than from assay-based typing. Here is what the overall study found, with its caveats: Clinical and demographic metadata were provided uncurated, with the amount varying by source and participant.

The collaborating institutions used their own protocols to collect whole blood in K2EDTA tubes. For TCRbeta analysis, collaborators shipped samples in one of three forms: frozen whole blood, isolated PBMCs, or DNA extracted from either of those sample types. In regard to this clone: Its antigen has not been determined. Per-base quality was not reported, and no clone a single base away is much larger than it.

TCRbeta CDR3 regions were amplified from genomic DNA by means of the immunoSEQ Assay, a bias-controlled multiplex PCR. The source study handled its data this way. Within the assay, amplification of reference gene primers was used to estimate how many nucleated cells each sample contained. To quantify the absolute abundance of each unique TCRbeta CDR3 rearrangement, sequence reads were collapsed and filtered. Productive Simpson clonality was computed per sample as the square root of Simpson's diversity index over productive rearrangements. TCRdb took over this immuneACCESS table, retaining in-frame rearrangements with V and J assigned. Such tables are incomplete; in checked studies, under half of the missing clones stem from an unresolved V gene, and the remainder is unexplained. V, J and clone size reflect that table, while D and trimming were determined from the DNA. Present in this sample are 100,000 to 150,000 clones, roughly nine tenths of which were seen just once. Together, the top ten hold 25% to 30% of the sample.

From the germline V gene, CDR1 is KGHSH and CDR2 is LQKENI. V ends up 3 bases short and J 15 bases short, with an unmatched junction base count of 8. The CDR3 spans 13 residues, from the cysteine through the phenylalanine. Only the CDR3 DNA is retained, 39 bases long and in frame from the first base. In this chain, TRBV18 is recombined with TRBJ1-5; 10 nucleotides in the junction match TRBD1. The clonotype was recovered from a man in his 70s with active or convalescent COVID-19. The specimen was peripheral blood. CDR3 reads: CASSPSRDRGSHF. The DNA is TGTGCCAGCTCACCGTCCCGGGACAGGGGTTCGCATTTT. The CDR3, completed at both ends by the reference TRBV18 and TRBJ1-5 genes, gives the full variable domain NAGVMQNPRHLVRRRGQEARLRCSPMKGHSHVYWYRQLPEEGLKFMVYLQKENIIDESGMPKERFSAEFPKEGPSILRIQQVVRGDSAAYFCASSPSRDRGSHFGDGTRLSIL.